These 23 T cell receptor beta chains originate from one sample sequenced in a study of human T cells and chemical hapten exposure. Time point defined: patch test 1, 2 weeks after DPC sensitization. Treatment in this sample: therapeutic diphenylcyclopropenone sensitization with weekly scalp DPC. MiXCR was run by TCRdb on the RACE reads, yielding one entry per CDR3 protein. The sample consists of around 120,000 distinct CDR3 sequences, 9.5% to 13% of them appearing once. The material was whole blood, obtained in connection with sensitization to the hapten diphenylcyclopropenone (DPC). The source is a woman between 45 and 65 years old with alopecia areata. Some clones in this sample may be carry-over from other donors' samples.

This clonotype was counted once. CDR3 bases: TGTGCCAGCAGCTTGCAGGCGGGAGGGGAAGAGACCCAGTACTTC. It yields the protein CASSLQAGGEETQYF. The chain employs TRBV5-4 and TRBJ2-5; 9 bases fit TRBD2. This CDR3 is built from 15 residues. Trimming cost V 1 base and J 3 bases; bases outside gene matches: 4. The germline V gene encodes CDR1 SGHNT and CDR2 YYREEE (reference sequence). Looking up the rest from reference TRBV5-4 and TRBJ2-5 gives the full variable domain: ETGVTQSPTHLIKTRGQQVTLRCSSQSGHNTVSWYQQALGQGPQFIFQYYREEENGRGNFPPRFSGLQFPNYSSELNVNALELDDSALYLCASSLQAGGEETQYFGPGTRLLVL.

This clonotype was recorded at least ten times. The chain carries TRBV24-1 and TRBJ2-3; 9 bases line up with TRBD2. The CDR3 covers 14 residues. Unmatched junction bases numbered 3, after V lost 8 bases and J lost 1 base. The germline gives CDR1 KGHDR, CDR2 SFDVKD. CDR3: CATKTSGRTDTQYF. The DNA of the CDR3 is TGTGCCACCAAGACTAGCGGCCGCACAGATACGCAGTATTTT.

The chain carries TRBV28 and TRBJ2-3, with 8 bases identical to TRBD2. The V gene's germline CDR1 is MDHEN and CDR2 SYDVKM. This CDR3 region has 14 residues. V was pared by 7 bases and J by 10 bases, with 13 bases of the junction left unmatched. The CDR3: CASTIPNTSGSQYF. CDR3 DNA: TGTGCCAGCACCATACCCAACACTAGCGGTTCGCAGTATTTT. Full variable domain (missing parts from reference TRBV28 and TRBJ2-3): DVKVTQSSRYLVKRTGEKVFLECVQDMDHENMFWYRQDPGLGLRLIYFSYDVKMKEKGDIPEGYSVSREKKERFSLILESASTNQTSMYLCASTIPNTSGSQYFGPGTRLTVL.

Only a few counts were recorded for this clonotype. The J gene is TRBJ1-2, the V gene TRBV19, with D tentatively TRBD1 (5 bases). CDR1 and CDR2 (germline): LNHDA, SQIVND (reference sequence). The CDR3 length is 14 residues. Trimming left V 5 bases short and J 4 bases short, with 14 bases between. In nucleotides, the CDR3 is TGTGCCAGTAGTGTTTCAGGGTACCGCTATGGCTACACCTTC. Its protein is CASSVSGYRYGYTF.

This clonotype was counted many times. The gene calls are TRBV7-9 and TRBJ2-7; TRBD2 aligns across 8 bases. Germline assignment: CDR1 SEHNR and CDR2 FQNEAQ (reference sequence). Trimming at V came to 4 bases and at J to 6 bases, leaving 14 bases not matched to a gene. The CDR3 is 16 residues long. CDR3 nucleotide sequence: TGTGCCAGCAGCTACCCGCTGGGGGCGGCGGGAGGCGAGCAGTACTTC. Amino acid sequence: CASSYPLGAAGGEQYF.

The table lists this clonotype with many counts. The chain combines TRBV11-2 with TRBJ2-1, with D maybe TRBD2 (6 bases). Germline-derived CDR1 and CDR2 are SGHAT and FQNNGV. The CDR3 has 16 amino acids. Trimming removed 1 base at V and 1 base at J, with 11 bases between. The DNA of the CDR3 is TGTGCCAGCAGCTTAGCGGACGGGGGATCCTACAATGAGCAGTTCTTC. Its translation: CASSLADGGSYNEQFF. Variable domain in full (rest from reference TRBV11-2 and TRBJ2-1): EAGVAQSPRYKIIEKRQSVAFWCNPISGHATLYWYQQILGQGPKLLIQFQNNGVVDDSQLPKDRFSAERLKGVDSTLKIQPAKLEDSAVYLCASSLADGGSYNEQFFGPGTRLTVL.

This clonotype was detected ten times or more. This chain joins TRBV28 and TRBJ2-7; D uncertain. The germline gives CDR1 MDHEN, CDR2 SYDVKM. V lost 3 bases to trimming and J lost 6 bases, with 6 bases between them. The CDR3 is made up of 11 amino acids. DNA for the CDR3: TGTGCCAGCAGTTTGAGTCGCGAGCAGTACTTC. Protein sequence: CASSLSREQYF.

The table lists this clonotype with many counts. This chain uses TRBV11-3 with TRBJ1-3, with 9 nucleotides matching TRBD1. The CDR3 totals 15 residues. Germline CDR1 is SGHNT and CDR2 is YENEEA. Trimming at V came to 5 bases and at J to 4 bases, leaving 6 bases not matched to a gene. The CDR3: CASSLGTGSGNTIYF. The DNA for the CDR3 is TGTGCCAGCAGCCTGGGGACAGGGTCCGGAAACACCATATATTTT.

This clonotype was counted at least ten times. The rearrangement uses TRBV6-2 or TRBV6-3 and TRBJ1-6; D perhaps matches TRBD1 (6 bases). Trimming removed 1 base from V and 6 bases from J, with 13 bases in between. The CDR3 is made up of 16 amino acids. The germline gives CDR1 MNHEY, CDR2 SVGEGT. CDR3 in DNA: TGTGCCAGCAGTTACTTCCGGACAGTAACTAATTCACCCCTCCACTTT. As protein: CASSYFRTVTNSPLHF.

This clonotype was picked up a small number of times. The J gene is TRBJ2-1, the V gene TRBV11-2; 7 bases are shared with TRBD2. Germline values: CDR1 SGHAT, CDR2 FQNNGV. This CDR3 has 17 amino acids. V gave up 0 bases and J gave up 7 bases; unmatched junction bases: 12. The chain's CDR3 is CASSLEGPGTKRNEQFF. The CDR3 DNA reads TGTGCCAGCAGCTTAGAGGGCCCCGGGACTAAAAGGAATGAGCAGTTCTTC.

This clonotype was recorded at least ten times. The CDR3 nucleotides read TGTGCCAGCAGCCAAGATAGCGGGACAGGGGGGTTTGGCTACACCTTC. Protein sequence: CASSQDSGTGGFGYTF. The gene calls are TRBV4-2 and TRBJ1-2; 11 positions agree with TRBD1. The germline V gene encodes CDR1 LGHNA and CDR2 YNFKEQ. Trimming took 0 bases from V and 7 from J; bases not matched to a gene: 7. The CDR3 totals 16 residues.

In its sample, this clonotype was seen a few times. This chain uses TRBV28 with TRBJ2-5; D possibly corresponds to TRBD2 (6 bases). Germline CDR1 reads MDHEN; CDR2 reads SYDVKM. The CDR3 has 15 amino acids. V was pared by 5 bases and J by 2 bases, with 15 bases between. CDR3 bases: TGTGCCAGCAGTAGTCGGCGGGGCCTACAAGAGACCCAGTACTTC. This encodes CASSSRRGLQETQYF.

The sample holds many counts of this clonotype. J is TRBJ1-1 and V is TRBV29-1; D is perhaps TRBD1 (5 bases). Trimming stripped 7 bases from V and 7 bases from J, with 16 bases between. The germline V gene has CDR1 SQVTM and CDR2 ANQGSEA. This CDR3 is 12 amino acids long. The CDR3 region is CSGVPGGVEAFF. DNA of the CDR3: TGCAGCGGGGTCCCTGGGGGAGTTGAAGCTTTCTTT.

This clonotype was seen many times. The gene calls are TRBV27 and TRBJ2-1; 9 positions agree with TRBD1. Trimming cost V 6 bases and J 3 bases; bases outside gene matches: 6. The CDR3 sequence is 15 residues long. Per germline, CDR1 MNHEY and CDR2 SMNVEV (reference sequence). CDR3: CASRSGTGSYNEQFF. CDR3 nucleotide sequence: TGTGCCAGCAGGTCCGGGACAGGGAGCTACAATGAGCAGTTCTTC.

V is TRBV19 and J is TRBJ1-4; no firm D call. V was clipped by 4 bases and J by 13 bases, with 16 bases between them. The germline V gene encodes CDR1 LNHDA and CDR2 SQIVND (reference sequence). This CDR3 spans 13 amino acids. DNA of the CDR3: TGTGCCAGTAGTACCTCCTACCGTAGCAGACTGTTTTTT. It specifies CASSTSYRSRLFF. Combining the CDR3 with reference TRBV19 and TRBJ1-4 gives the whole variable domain DGGITQSPKYLFRKEGQNVTLSCEQNLNHDAMYWYRQDPGQGLRLIYYSQIVNDFQKGDIAEGYSVSREKKESFPLTVTSAQKNPTAFYLCASSTSYRSRLFFGSGTQLSVL.

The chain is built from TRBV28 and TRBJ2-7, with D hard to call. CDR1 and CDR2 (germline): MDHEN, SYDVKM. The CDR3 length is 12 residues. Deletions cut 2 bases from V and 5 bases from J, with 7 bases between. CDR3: CASSLIAHEQYF. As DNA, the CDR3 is TGTGCCAGCAGTTTAATCGCCCACGAGCAGTACTTC. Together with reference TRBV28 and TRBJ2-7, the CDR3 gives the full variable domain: DVKVTQSSRYLVKRTGEKVFLECVQDMDHENMFWYRQDPGLGLRLIYFSYDVKMKEKGDIPEGYSVSREKKERFSLILESASTNQTSMYLCASSLIAHEQYFGPGTRLTVT.

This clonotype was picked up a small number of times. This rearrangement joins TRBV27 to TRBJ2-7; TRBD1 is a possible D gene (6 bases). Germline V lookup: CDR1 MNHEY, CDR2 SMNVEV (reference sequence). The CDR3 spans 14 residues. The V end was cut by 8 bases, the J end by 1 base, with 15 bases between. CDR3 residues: CASSVYRESYEQYF. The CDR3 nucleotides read TGTGCCAGCTCAGTATACAGGGAATCCTACGAGCAGTACTTC.

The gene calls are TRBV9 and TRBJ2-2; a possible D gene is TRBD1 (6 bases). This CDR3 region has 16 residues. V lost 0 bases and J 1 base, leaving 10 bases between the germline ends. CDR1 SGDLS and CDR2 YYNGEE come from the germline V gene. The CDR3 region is CASSVGTGRNTGELFF. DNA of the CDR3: TGTGCCAGCAGCGTAGGTACAGGGAGGAACACCGGGGAGCTGTTTTTT.

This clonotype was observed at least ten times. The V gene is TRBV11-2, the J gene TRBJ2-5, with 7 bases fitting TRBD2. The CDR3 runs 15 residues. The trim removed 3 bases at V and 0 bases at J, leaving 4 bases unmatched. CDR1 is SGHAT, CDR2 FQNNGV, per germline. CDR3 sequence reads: CASSFSGANQETQYF. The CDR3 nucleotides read TGTGCCAGCAGCTTCAGCGGGGCTAACCAAGAGACCCAGTACTTC.

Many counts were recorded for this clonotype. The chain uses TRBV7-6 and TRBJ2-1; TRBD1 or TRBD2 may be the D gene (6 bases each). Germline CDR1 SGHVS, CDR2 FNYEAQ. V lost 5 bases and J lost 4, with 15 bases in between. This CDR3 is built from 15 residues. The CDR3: CASSIMGGVYNEQFF. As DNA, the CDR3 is TGTGCCAGCAGCATCATGGGGGGCGTTTACAATGAGCAGTTCTTC. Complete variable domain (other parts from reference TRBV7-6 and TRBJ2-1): GAGVSQSPRYKVTKRGQDVALRCDPISGHVSLYWYRQALGQGPEFLTYFNYEAQQDKSGLPNDRFSAERPEGSISTLTIQRTEQRDSAMYRCASSIMGGVYNEQFFGPGTRLTVL.

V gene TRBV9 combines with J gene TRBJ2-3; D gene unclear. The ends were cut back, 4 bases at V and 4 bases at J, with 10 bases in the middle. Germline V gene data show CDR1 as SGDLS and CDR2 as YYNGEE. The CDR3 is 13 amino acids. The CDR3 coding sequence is TGTGCCAGCAGCCAAGGTCGGGCAGATACGCAGTATTTT. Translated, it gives CASSQGRADTQYF. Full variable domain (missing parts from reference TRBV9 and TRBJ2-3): DSGVTQTPKHLITATGQRVTLRCSPRSGDLSVYWYQQSLDQGLQFLIQYYNGEERAKGNILERFSAQQFPDLHSELNLSSLELGDSALYFCASSQGRADTQYFGPGTRLTVL.

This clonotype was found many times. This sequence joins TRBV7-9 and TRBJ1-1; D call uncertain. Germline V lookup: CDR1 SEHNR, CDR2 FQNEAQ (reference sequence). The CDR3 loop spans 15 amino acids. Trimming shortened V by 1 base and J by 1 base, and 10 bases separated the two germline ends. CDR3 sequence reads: CASSLEVRGNTEAFF. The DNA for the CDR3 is TGTGCCAGCAGCTTAGAAGTTCGGGGGAACACTGAAGCTTTCTTT. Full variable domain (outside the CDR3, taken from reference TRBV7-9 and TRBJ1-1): DTGVSQNPRHKITKRGQNVTFRCDPISEHNRLYWYRQTLGQGPEFLTYFQNEAQLEKSRLLSDRFSAERPKGSFSTLEIQRTEQGDSAMYLCASSLEVRGNTEAFFGQGTRLTVV.

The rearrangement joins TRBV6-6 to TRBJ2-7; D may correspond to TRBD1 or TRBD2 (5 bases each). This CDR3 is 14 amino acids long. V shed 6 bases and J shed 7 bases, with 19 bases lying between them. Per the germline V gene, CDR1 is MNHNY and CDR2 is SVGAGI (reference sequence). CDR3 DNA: TGTGCCAGCAGACGGGATGGGGCAACGGGGGAGCAGTACTTC. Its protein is CASRRDGATGEQYF.